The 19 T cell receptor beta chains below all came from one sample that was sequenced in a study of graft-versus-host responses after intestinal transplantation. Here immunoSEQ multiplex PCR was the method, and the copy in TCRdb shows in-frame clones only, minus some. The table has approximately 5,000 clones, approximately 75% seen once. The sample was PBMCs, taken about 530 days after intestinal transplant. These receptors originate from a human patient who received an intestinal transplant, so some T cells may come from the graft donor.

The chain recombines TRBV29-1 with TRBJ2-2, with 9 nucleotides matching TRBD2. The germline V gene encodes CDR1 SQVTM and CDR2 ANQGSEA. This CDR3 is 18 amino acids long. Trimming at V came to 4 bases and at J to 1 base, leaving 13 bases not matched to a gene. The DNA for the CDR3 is TGCAGCGTTGGCCCTCTCGGCGGGGGGGCCCGGAACACCGGGGAGCTGTTTTTT. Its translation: CSVGPLGGGARNTGELFF.

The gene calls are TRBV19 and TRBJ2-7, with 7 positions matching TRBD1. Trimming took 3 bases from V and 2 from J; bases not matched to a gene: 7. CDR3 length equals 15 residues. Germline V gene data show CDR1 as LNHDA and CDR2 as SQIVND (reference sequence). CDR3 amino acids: CASSIGQASPYEQYF. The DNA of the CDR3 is TGTGCCAGTAGTATCGGACAGGCCAGCCCCTACGAGCAGTACTTC.

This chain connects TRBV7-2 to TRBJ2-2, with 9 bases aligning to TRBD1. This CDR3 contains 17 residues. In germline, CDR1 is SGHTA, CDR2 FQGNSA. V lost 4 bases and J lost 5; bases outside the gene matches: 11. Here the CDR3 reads CASSWGDRELETGELFF. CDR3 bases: TGTGCCAGCAGCTGGGGGGACAGGGAGCTAGAAACCGGGGAGCTGTTTTTT.

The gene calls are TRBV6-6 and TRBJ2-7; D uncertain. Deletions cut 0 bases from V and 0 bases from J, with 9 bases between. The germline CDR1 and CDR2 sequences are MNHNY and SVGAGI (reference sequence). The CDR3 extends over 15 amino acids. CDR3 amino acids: CASSYSSGHSYEQYF. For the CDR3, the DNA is TGTGCCAGCAGTTACTCGAGTGGGCACTCCTACGAGCAGTACTTC.

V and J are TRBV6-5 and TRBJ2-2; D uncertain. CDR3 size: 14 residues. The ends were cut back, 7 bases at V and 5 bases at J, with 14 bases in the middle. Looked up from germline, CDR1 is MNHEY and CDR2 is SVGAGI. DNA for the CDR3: TGTGCCAGCACCGAAGGTGTGGTAACCGGGGAGCTGTTTTTT. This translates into CASTEGVVTGELFF.

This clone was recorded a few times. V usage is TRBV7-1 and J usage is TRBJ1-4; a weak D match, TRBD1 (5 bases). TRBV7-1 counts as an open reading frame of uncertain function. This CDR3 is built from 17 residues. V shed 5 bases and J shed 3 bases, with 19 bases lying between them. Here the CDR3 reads CASSLLGLGPANEKLFF. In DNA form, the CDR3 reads TGTGCCAGCAGCCTCCTGGGGTTGGGGCCGGCTAATGAAAAACTGTTTTTT.

CDR3 bases: TGTGCCAGTAGTCCCCGGGACAGAAACATTCAGTACTTC. Amino acid sequence: CASSPRDRNIQYF. The rearrangement joins TRBV19 to TRBJ2-4, with 7 positions matching TRBD1. This CDR3 spans 13 amino acids. V gave up 5 bases and J gave up 6 bases; unmatched junction bases: 4. Germline CDR1 LNHDA, CDR2 SQIVND (reference sequence).

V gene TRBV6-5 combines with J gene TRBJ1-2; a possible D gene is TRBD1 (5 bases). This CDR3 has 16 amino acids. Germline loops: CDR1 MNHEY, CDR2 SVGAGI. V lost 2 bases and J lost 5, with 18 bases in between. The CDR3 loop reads CASSYLPGQRAYGYTF. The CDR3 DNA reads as TGTGCCAGCAGTTACCTCCCGGGGCAGCGAGCTTATGGCTACACCTTC.

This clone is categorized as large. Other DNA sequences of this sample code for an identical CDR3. The CDR3 reads CSVGPGGTETQYF. The CDR3 coding sequence is TGCAGCGTTGGTCCGGGGGGGACAGAGACCCAGTACTTC. The rearrangement joins TRBV29-1 to TRBJ2-5, with 8 bases identical to TRBD2. V trimming: 4 bases; J trimming: 4 bases; junction bases outside the gene matches: 5. Germline loops: CDR1 SQVTM, CDR2 ANQGSEA. CDR3 length equals 13 residues.

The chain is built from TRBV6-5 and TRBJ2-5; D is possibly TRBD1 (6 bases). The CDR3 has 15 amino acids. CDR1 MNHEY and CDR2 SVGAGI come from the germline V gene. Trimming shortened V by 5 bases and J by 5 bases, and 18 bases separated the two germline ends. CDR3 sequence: CASSGDPGVLETQYF. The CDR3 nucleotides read TGTGCCAGCAGTGGAGACCCAGGGGTCTTGGAGACCCAGTACTTC.

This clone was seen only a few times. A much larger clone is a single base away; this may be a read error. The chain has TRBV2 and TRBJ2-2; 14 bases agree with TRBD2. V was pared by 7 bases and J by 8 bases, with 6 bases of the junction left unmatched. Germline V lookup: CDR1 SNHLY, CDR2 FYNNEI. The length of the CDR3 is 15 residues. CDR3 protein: CASNRLAGGIGELFF. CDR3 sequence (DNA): TGTGCCAGCAATCGACTAGCGGGGGGGATTGGGGAGCTGTTTTTT.

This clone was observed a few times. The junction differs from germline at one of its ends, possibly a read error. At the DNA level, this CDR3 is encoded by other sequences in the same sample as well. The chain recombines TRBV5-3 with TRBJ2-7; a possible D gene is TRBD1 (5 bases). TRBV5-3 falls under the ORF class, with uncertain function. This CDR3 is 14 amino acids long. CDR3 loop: CASSLRGMDYEQYF. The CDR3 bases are TGTGCCAGCAGCTTAAGGGGAATGGACTACGAGCAGTACTTC.

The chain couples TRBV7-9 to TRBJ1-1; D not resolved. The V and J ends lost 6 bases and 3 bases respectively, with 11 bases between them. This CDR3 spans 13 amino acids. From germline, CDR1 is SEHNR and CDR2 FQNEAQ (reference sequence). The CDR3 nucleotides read TGTGCCAGCAGTTTTTCTCGAGACACTGAAGCTTTCTTT. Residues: CASSFSRDTEAFF. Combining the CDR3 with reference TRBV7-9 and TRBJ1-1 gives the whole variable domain DTGVSQNPRHKITKRGQNVTFRCDPISEHNRLYWYRQTLGQGPEFLTYFQNEAQLEKSRLLSDRFSAERPKGSFSTLEIQRTEQGDSAMYLCASSFSRDTEAFFGQGTRLTVV.

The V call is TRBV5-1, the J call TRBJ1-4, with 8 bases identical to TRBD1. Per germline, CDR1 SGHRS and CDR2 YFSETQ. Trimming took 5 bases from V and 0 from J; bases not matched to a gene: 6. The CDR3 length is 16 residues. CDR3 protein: CASSPGGATTNEKLFF. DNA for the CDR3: TGCGCCAGCAGTCCAGGGGGCGCAACAACTAATGAAAAACTGTTTTTT.

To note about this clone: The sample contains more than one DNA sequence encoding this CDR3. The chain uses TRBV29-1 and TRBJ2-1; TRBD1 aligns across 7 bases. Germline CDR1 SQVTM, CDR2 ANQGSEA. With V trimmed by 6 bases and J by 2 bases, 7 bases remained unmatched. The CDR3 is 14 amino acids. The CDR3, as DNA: TGCAGCGTAATTCGTGACAGGGCCTACAATGAGCAGTTCTTC. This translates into CSVIRDRAYNEQFF.

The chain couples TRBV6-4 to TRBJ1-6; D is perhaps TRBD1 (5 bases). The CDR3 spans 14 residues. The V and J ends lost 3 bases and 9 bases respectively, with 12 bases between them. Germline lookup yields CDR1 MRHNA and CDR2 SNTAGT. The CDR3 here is CASSETGHPSPLHF. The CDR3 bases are TGTGCCAGCAGTGAAACCGGACACCCTTCACCCCTCCACTTT.

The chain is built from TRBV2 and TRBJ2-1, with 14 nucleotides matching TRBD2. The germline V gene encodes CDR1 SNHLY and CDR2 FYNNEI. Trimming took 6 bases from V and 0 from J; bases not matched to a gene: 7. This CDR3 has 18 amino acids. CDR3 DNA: TGTGCCAGCAGGTGGACTAGCGGGGGGCCCTACTCCTACAATGAGCAGTTCTTC. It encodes CASRWTSGGPYSYNEQFF. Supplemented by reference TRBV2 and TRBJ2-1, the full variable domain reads EPEVTQTPSHQVTQMGQEVILRCVPISNHLYFYWYRQILGQKVEFLVSFYNNEISEKSEIFDDQFSVERPDGSNFTLKIRSTKLEDSAMYFCASRWTSGGPYSYNEQFFGPGTRLTVL.

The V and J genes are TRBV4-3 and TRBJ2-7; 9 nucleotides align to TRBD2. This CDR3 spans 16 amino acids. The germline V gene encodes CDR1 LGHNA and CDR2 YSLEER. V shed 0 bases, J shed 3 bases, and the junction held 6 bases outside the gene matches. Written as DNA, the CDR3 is TGCGCCAGCAGCCAAGAGGAAGCGGGGGGATACTACGAGCAGTACTTC. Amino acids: CASSQEEAGGYYEQYF.

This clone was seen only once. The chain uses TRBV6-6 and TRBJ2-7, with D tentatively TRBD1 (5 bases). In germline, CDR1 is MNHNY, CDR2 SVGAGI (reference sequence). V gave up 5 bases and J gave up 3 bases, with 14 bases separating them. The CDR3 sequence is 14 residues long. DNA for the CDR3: TGTGCCAGCAGTCCCTTAACAAGGGGCTACGAGCAGTACTTC. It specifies CASSPLTRGYEQYF.